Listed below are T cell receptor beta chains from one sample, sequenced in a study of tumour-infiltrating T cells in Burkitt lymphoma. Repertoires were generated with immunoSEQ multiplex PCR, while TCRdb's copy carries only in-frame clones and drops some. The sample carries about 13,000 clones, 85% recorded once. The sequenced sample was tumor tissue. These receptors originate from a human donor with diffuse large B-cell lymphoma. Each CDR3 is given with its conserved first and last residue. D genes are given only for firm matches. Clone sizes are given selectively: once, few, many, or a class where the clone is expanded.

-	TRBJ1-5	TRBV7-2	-	CASSLDGSNQPQHF	TGTGCCAGCAGCTTAGACGGTAGCAATCAGCCCCAGCATTTT
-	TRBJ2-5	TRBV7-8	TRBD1	CASSLAGGWETQYF	TGTGCCAGCAGCTTAGCAGGGGGCTGGGAGACCCAGTACTTC
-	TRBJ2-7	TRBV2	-	CASSYGFYEQYF	TGTGCCAGCAGTTACGGTTTCTACGAGCAGTACTTC
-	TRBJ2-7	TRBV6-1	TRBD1	CASKYWTGGPYEQYF	TGTGCCAGCAAGTACTGGACAGGGGGCCCCTACGAGCAGTACTTC
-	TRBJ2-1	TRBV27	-	CASSLSRYNEQFF	TGTGCCAGCAGTTTATCACGCTACAATGAGCAGTTCTTC
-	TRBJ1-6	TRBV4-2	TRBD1	CASSLGQGSPLHF	TGTGCCAGCAGCCTCGGACAGGGGTCACCCCTCCACTTT
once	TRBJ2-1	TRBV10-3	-	CAISTGTYSYNEQFF	TGTGCCATCAGTACCGGGACTTACTCCTACAATGAGCAGTTCTTC
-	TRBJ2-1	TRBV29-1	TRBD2	CSAEIGGSSYNEQFF	TGCAGCGCCGAGATCGGGGGGAGCTCCTACAATGAGCAGTTCTTC
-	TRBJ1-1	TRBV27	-	CASSSGPEAFF	TGTGCCAGCAGTTCCGGCCCTGAAGCTTTCTTT
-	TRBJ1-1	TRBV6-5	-	CASSYSTSNTEAFF	TGTGCCAGCAGTTACTCGACCTCGAACACTGAAGCTTTCTTT
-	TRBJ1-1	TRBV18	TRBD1	CASSTSGQGGRTEAFF	TGTGCCAGCTCAACCAGTGGGCAGGGGGGACGCACTGAAGCTTTCTTT
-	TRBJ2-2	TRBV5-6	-	CASSLSWDGYTGELFF	TGTGCCAGCAGCTTGTCTTGGGACGGCTACACCGGGGAGCTGTTTTTT
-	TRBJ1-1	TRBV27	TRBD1	CASSLKTGVGTEAFF	TGTGCCAGCAGCCTTAAAACAGGGGTGGGCACTGAAGCTTTCTTT
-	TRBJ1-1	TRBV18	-	CASSLSPSVGIYTEAFF	TGTGCCAGCTCTTTATCCCCATCCGTCGGGATCTACACTGAAGCTTTCTTT
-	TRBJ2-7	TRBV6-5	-	CASTRQGSYEQYF	TGTGCCAGCACGAGGCAGGGCTCCTACGAGCAGTACTTC
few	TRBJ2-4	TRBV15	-	CATSSLHIQYF	TGTGCCACCAGCAGCCTTCACATTCAGTACTTC
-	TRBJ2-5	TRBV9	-	CASSVNWAELQETQYF	TGTGCCAGCAGCGTAAATTGGGCAGAATTACAAGAGACCCAGTACTTC
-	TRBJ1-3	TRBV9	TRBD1	CASSEDRGGNTIYF	TGTGCCAGCAGCGAGGACAGGGGTGGAAACACCATATATTTT
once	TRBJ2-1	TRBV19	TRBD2	CASTPSGSSYNEQFF	TGTGCCAGTACCCCTAGCGGGAGCTCCTACAATGAGCAGTTCTTC
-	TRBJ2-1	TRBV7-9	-	CASSLGTDSNEQFF	TGTGCCAGCAGCTTAGGGACGGATTCCAATGAGCAGTTCTTC
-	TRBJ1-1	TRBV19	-	CASSPTVNTEAFF	TGTGCCAGTAGTCCCACAGTGAACACTGAAGCTTTCTTT
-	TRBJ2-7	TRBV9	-	CASSVRGASYEQYF	TGTGCCAGCAGCGTGAGGGGCGCCTCCTACGAGCAGTACTTC
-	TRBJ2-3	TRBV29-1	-	CSGTSTDTQYF	TGCAGCGGAACTAGCACAGATACGCAGTATTTT